Presented here are 7 T cell receptor beta chains from one specimen sequenced in a study of T cells in Graves' hyperthyroidism and ophthalmopathy. RNA transcripts gave rise to amplified TCR beta CDR3 regions. The TCR CDR3 was amplified in a first-round RT-PCR using the HTBI primer set. TCRdb fed the multiplex PCR reads into MiXCR, producing one record per CDR3 protein. The sample records around 700,000 distinct CDR3 sequences, about 17% being singletons. Sequencing was carried out using blood. These receptor sequences come from a woman aged 45-65 years with Graves' hyperthyroidism that later progressed to Graves' ophthalmopathy.

This clonotype turned up a few times. This chain links TRBV6-1 with TRBJ2-2; 10 bases agree with TRBD1. The ends lost 5 bases at V and 1 base at J; junction bases unmatched: 7. This CDR3 spans 17 amino acids. In germline, CDR1 is MNHNS, CDR2 SASEGT. CDR3 sequence reads: CASSRQGAQENTGELFF. The CDR3 coding sequence is TGTGCCAGCAGTCGACAGGGGGCCCAGGAGAACACCGGGGAGCTGTTTTTT.

This clonotype was counted ten times or more. The CDR3 coding sequence is TGCGCCAGCAGCTTCACTTTCCTAGCGGGGGGGCCAGATACGCAGTATTTT. Its protein product is CASSFTFLAGGPDTQYF. The V call is TRBV5-1, the J call TRBJ2-3; 12 positions agree with TRBD2. After removal of 2 bases from V and 4 bases from J, the junction contained 8 bases not matched to a gene. There are 17 residues in the CDR3. Germline V gene sequence: CDR1 SGHRS, CDR2 YFSETQ.

The gene calls are TRBV29-1 and TRBJ1-1; 7 bases agree with TRBD1. Germline V lookup: CDR1 SQVTM, CDR2 ANQGSEA. V lost 6 bases and J lost 0; bases outside the gene matches: 7. The length of the CDR3 is 14 residues. The CDR3 DNA reads as TGCAGCGTCGGCTTGGGACAGATGAACACTGAAGCTTTCTTT. Protein sequence: CSVGLGQMNTEAFF.

This clonotype occurred many times. The rearrangement joins TRBV18 to TRBJ1-1; the D gene is possibly TRBD1 (5 bases). The germline gives CDR1 KGHSH, CDR2 LQKENI. The length of the CDR3 is 13 residues. Deletions cut 8 bases from V and 5 bases from J, with 15 bases between. DNA for the CDR3: TGTGCCAGCCTCGCCGTCAGGGAAACTGAAGCTTTCTTT. As protein: CASLAVRETEAFF.

This clonotype was detected many times. The V gene is TRBV20-1, the J gene TRBJ1-1, with D perhaps matching TRBD1 (6 bases). Germline V gives CDR1 DFQATT, CDR2 SNEGSKA (reference sequence). The CDR3 is 13 amino acids. Trimming stripped 6 bases from V and 1 base from J, with 12 bases between. CDR3: CSARQASNTEAFF. CDR3 sequence (DNA): TGCAGTGCAAGACAGGCTTCGAACACTGAAGCTTTCTTT.

Comment on this clonotype: A read error may explain this, as a much larger clone is one base away. This sequence joins TRBV30 and TRBJ1-1, with a weak D call TRBD1 (5 bases). This CDR3 comprises 16 residues. V shed 5 bases and J shed 0 bases, with 19 bases lying between them. Germline V gene sequence: CDR1 GTSNPN, CDR2 SVGIG (reference sequence). This CDR3 is CAWGPGRVEMNTEAFF. In DNA, the CDR3 is TGTGCCTGGGGTCCCGGCAGGGTCGAGATGAACACTGAAGCTTTCTTT.

This clonotype was detected many times. The chain has TRBV27 and TRBJ2-2; 8 bases line up with TRBD1. The CDR3 has 15 residues. CDR1 is MNHEY and CDR2 is SMNVEV in the germline V gene (reference sequence). The V segment lost 4 bases and the J segment 2 bases; nucleotides outside the gene matches: 3. The CDR3 loop reads CASSSRGRNTGELFF. CDR3 in DNA: TGTGCCAGCAGTTCCAGGGGGCGCAACACCGGGGAGCTGTTTTTT.